This T cell receptor beta chain was recorded in a study of blood T cell repertoires in COVID-19 (dated by TCRdb to 2020 to 2021). Background for the entire study: Samples from collaborators originated in the United States, Italy and Spain and spanned both the acute and convalescent phases of COVID-19. The material from the prospective study consisted of cDNA or gDNA derived from T cells, B-cell-depleted T cells, or PBMCs. Subjects who had been exposed to COVID-19, were actively infected with it, or had recovered from it provided the deeply sampled blood TCRbeta repertoires that made up the dataset. The repertoires were released in a freely available public database intended as a resource for research on the immune response to SARS-CoV-2. Nearly every sample came with metadata listing a de-identified subject ID, COVID-19 status, age in years and sex. The samples were drawn from the first 160 participants of the ongoing ImmuneRACE study and from 1,254 subjects provided by 6 global collaborators. HLA class I and class II types, where available, came from metadata supplied by the sample provider rather than from assay-based typing.

Beyond this particular receptor, the publication reports: The quantity of clinical and demographic metadata differed by source and by participant and was supplied without curation.

One collaborating source in Seattle enrolled patients while the patients were actively infected and followed the patients over time throughout the course of disease. The collaborating institutions used their own protocols to collect whole blood in K2EDTA tubes. Collaborator samples were shipped for TCRbeta analysis as frozen whole blood, isolated PBMCs, or DNA extracted from either sample type. In the case of this clone: Which antigen it targets is not known. Base qualities are not at hand, and no much larger clone is one base apart.

TCRbeta CDR3 regions were amplified from genomic DNA by means of the immunoSEQ Assay, a bias-controlled multiplex PCR. The authors' analysis ran thus. The number of nucleated cells in each sample was estimated by amplification of reference gene primers within the assay. Sequence reads were collapsed and filtered to measure the absolute abundance of every unique TCRbeta CDR3 rearrangement. For each sample, productive Simpson clonality was calculated as the square root of Simpson's diversity index across productive rearrangements. The immuneACCESS repertoire file appears here via TCRdb, limited to in-frame rearrangements. These files lack a portion of the clones; in checked studies, under half of the deficit traces to unresolved V genes, and the cause of the others is not known. The V and J calls and clone size were taken over from that table, and D and trimming were inferred from the DNA. The sample records under 200,000 clones, about four fifths of which are singletons. The top ten hold approximately 2.6% of the sample.

At the junction V is shortened by 5 bases and J by 0 bases, with 15 bases in between. From the germline V gene, CDR1 is SGHTS and CDR2 is YDEGEE. Measured from the cysteine to the phenylalanine, the CDR3 is 16 residues long. The only DNA kept is the CDR3, 48 bases in frame from the first base. This receptor was taken from a woman at least 80 years old with COVID-19, enrolled during active disease. The rearranged chain carries TRBV5-8 and TRBJ2-1; 5 matching bases give a weak D call of TRBD2. The sequencing input was peripheral blood. The base sequence is TGTGCCAGCAGACGGAGCGGATTCCTCTCCTACAATGAGCAGTTCTTC. It specifies CASRRSGFLSYNEQFF.